This TCR beta chain comes out of a study of cytomegalovirus exposure and HLA in healthy donors. Study as a whole: Findings of an earlier analysis included around 120 million unique TCR beta sequences from 200 million or so T cells.

Study-wide results and caveats: The authors enumerated over 150 TCR beta chains as linked to cytomegalovirus. Later on, an analysis tied 15,000 to 20,000 TCR beta sequences to HLA alleles at 0.05 false discovery rate.

V lost 2 bases to trimming and J lost 4 bases; unmatched junction nucleotides: 2. Looked up from germline, CDR1 is SGHRS and CDR2 is YFSETQ. The CDR3 extends over 14 amino acids. A note on this clone: Antigen specificity is unknown.

PCR primers comprised 60 Vbeta and 13 Jbeta primers. Original handling: Later reanalysis found 75 million to 95 million unique TCR beta chains, some 10 million of them shared. Some clones are missing from TCRdb's copy, which holds only in-frame ones; the method was immunoSEQ multiplex PCR. V and J calls and clone size follow that table, whereas D and trimming were derived from the DNA. The repertoire holds 300,000 or so clones, with approximately 84% as singletons. The chain joins TRBV5-1 to TRBJ2-1; 8 bases fit TRBD2. The receptor comes from a woman between 40 and 50 years old in good health and CMV-seropositive. Sample: PBMCs. CDR3 coding DNA: TGCGCCAGCAGCTTAGCGGGGGCATACAATGAGCAGTTCTTC. Protein sequence: CASSLAGAYNEQFF.